This T cell receptor beta chain is from a study of blood T cells in healthy people across ages. Looking at the study overall: There was about one barcoded beta molecule captured by template switching per two T cells. Findings and limits, study-wide: Compared with aged donors, long-lived donors showed fewer expanded clones, suggesting selection.

A second PCR, run for roughly 7 to 11 cycles, used a sample-barcoded 5' primer plus a J-beta primer mix. The study obtained at least 3 million CDR3-containing paired-end reads from every sample. Via MiXCR, TCRdb re-called the 5' RACE reads, giving one row per CDR3 protein. Of hundreds of thousands of distinct CDR3 sequences in the sample, around a quarter were seen once. In the case of this clonotype: Its matching antigen is unknown.

The V gene end was trimmed by 0 bases and the J gene end by 4 bases; junction bases not matched to a gene: 8. This CDR3 is built from 15 residues. CDR1 and CDR2 from the germline V gene are DFQATT and SNEGSKA (reference sequence). These data also formed part of another study, on T cells of mothers and their children.

The chain recombines TRBV20-1 with TRBJ1-1; TRBD1 matches at 7 bases. Sequenced sample: blood. The TCR originated in a boy aged 5-17 years in good health. The CDR3 DNA sequence: TGCAGTGCTAGAGATCAAAAGGGGGCAGGCACTGAAGCTTTCTTT. It is translated as CSARDQKGAGTEAFF.